A single T cell receptor (beta chain) is shown here with its context. Method: immunoSEQ multiplex PCR; TCRdb's copy keeps in-frame clones and lacks some. The sample holds 35,000 to 45,000 clones; over 65% are singletons and the top ten take roughly 7.4%. Trimming cost V 6 bases and J 9 bases, with 12 bases left between them. Germline V gives CDR1 SQVTM, CDR2 ANQGSEA. CDR3 length equals 11 residues. The entry originates in a study of early stage breast cancer tumors. Looking at the study overall: Eight ER+/PR+/HER2- tumors were invasive ductal; four were invasive lobular.

The sequence was obtained from a person aged 55-75 years with breast cancer. The sequencing sample was made of blood. This sequence joins TRBV29-1 and TRBJ2-4, with a tentative D call TRBD1 (6 bases). CDR3 loop: CSVLQGSIQYF. CDR3 DNA sequence: TGCAGCGTGTTACAGGGAAGCATTCAGTACTTC.